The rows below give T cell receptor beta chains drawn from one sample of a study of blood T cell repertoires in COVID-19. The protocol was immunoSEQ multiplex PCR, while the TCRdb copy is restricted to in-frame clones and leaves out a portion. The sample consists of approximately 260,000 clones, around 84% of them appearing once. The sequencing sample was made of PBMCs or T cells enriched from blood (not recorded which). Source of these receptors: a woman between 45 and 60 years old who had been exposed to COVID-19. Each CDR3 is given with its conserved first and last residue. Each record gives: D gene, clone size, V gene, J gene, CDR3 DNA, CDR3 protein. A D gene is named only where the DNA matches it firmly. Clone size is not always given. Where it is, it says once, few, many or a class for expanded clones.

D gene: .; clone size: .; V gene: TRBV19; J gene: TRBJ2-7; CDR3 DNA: TGTGCCAGTAGTAGAGCCGTCCGCTCCTACGAGCAGTACTTC; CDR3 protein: CASSRAVRSYEQYF
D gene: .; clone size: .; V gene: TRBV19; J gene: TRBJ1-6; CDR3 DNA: TGTGCCAGTAGTACCTCAAGGAGCTCCTATAATTCACCCCTCCACTTT; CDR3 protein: CASSTSRSSYNSPLHF
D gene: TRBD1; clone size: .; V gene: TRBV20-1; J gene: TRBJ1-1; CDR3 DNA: TGCAGTGCCCCCCGGGACAGAGAAGCTTTCTTT; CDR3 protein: CSAPRDREAFF
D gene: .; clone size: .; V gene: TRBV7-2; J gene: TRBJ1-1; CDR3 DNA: TGTGCCAGCAGCACTGACACTGAAGCTTTCTTT; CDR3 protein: CASSTDTEAFF
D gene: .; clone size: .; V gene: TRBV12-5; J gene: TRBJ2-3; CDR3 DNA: TGTGCTAGTGGTCCCGGGGGTAGCACAGATACGCAGTATTTT; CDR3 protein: CASGPGGSTDTQYF
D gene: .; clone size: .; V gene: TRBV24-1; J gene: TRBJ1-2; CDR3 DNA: TGTGCCACCTCGGACAGAGCTAACTATGGCTACACCTTC; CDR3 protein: CATSDRANYGYTF
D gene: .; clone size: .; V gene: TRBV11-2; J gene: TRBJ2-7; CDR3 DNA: TGTGCCAGCAGCGCCTCGACTCCATACGAGCAGTACTTC; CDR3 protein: CASSASTPYEQYF
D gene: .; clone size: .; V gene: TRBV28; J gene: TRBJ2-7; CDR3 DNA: TGTGCCAGCAGGTACGGCACAGCCTACGAGCAGTACTTC; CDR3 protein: CASRYGTAYEQYF
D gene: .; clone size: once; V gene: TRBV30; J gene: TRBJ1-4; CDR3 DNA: TGTGCCTGGAGTGTAGGGGCACGACCATTCAATGAAAAACTGTTTTTT; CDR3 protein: CAWSVGARPFNEKLFF
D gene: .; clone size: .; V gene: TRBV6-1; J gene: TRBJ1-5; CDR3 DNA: TGTGCCAGCAGTGAAGACATCGACAATCAGCCCCAGCATTTT; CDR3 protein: CASSEDIDNQPQHF
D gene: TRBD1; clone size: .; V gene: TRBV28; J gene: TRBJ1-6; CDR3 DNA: TGTGCCACCACAGGGGCTTTATCACCCCTCCACTTT; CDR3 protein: CATTGALSPLHF
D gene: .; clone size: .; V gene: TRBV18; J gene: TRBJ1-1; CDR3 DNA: TGTGCCAGCTCCCAAAAGAACACTGAAGCTTTCTTT; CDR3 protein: CASSQKNTEAFF